The present T cell receptor beta chain was sequenced within a study of blood T cell repertoires in COVID-19. CDR1 is MNHEY and CDR2 is SVGEGT in the germline V gene. The CDR3 runs 15 residues. Germline trimming cut 5 bases from V and 4 bases from J; bases unmatched to any gene: 8. As originally analysed: Reference gene primers were amplified, and this amplification served to estimate nucleated cell counts. Repertoires were generated with immunoSEQ multiplex PCR, while TCRdb's copy carries only in-frame clones and drops some. For V, J and clone size, that table is used; D and trimming come from the DNA. The data show about 170,000 clones, with around 83% seen just once and roughly 19% held by the top ten.

The sequence was obtained from a woman aged 70 to 79 who had recovered from COVID-19. Sequences were obtained from peripheral blood. This chain connects TRBV6-2 or TRBV6-3 to TRBJ2-1, with 7 bases lining up with TRBD2. The CDR3 region is CASSPRASGYNEQFF. CDR3 DNA: TGTGCCAGCAGTCCGCGGGCTAGCGGTTACAATGAGCAGTTCTTC.